This is a list of T cell receptor beta chains from one sample in a study of graft-versus-host responses after intestinal transplantation. TCRdb's table, derived via immunoSEQ multiplex PCR, lists solely in-frame clones and lacks some. The profile shows roughly 9,400 clones, approximately 30% of them singletons. The input for sequencing was alloreactive CD4+ T cells from a mixed lymphocyte reaction culture, taken before intestinal transplant. These receptors were taken from a human patient who received an intestinal transplant. CDR3s include the opening cysteine and the closing phenylalanine or tryptophan. The D gene is left open where the match is weak. Rows may omit the clone size; those that give it use once, few, many or a size class.

V gene	J gene	D gene	clone size	CDR3 protein	CDR3 DNA
TRBV11-1	TRBJ2-7	TRBD1	NA	CASSEQGASNEQYF	TGTGCCAGCAGCGAACAGGGGGCCTCGAACGAGCAGTACTTC
TRBV6-6	TRBJ2-1	NA	few	CASSPMVGVSSDEQFF	TGTGCCAGCAGTCCCATGGTGGGAGTCTCCTCCGATGAGCAGTTCTTC
TRBV6-6	TRBJ1-1	NA	NA	CASRPDTVRTEAFF	TGTGCCAGCAGGCCCGACACCGTACGGACTGAAGCTTTCTTT
TRBV6-5	TRBJ2-1	TRBD2	few	CASRRGGASNEQFF	TGTGCCAGCAGACGCGGGGGGGCTAGCAATGAGCAGTTCTTC
TRBV5-1	TRBJ2-2	TRBD2	medium-sized	CASSSTAGGYTGELFF	TGCGCCAGCAGCTCAACAGCGGGAGGGTACACCGGGGAGCTGTTTTTT
TRBV7-9	TRBJ1-1	NA	few	CASSLYSGVTEAFF	TGTGCCAGCAGCTTATACTCGGGAGTCACTGAAGCTTTCTTT
TRBV7-9	TRBJ1-6	NA	once	CASRQGLTSPLHF	TGTGCCAGCAGGCAGGGACTGACCTCACCCCTCCACTTT
TRBV30	TRBJ2-7	NA	medium-sized	CAWDETGQSYEQYF	TGTGCCTGGGACGAAACGGGACAAAGTTACGAGCAGTACTTC
TRBV28	TRBJ1-2	NA	few	CAITNFRVRGYTF	TGTGCCATCACTAATTTCAGGGTACGTGGCTACACCTTC
TRBV7-3	TRBJ2-2	NA	NA	CASSYRQNTGELFF	TGTGCCAGCAGCTACCGACAGAACACCGGGGAGCTGTTTTTT
TRBV5-1	TRBJ2-2	TRBD1	few	CASSLTGTGGTLGELFF	TGCGCCAGCAGCTTGACCGGGACAGGGGGCACCCTCGGGGAGCTGTTTTTT
TRBV29-1	TRBJ2-1	TRBD1	NA	CSVARETGGPPNEQFF	TGCAGCGTCGCAAGGGAAACAGGGGGCCCACCCAATGAGCAGTTCTTC
TRBV7-9	TRBJ1-2	TRBD1	few	CASSSGTGETYGYTF	TGTGCCAGCAGCTCGGGGACAGGGGAGACCTATGGCTACACCTTC
TRBV6-6	TRBJ1-2	NA	NA	CASSTNRVEGYTF	TGTGCCAGCAGTACCAACAGGGTGGAAGGCTACACCTTC
TRBV28	TRBJ2-5	TRBD1	NA	CASSLGGQGAETQYF	TGTGCCAGCAGTTTAGGGGGACAGGGGGCCGAGACCCAGTACTTC
TRBV18	TRBJ2-2	TRBD1	NA	CASSRDRITGELFF	TGTGCCAGCTCACGGGACAGGATCACCGGGGAGCTGTTTTTT
TRBV7-9	TRBJ2-5	NA	few	CASSLSGLQAGETQYF	TGTGCCAGCAGCTTAAGTGGGCTCCAGGCGGGAGAGACCCAGTACTTC
TRBV15	TRBJ2-3	TRBD2	NA	CATSRDVGTSGSTDTQYF	TGTGCCACCAGCAGAGATGTCGGGACTAGCGGTAGCACAGATACGCAGTATTTT
TRBV5-1	TRBJ2-7	NA	few	CASSLAGNSYEQYF	TGTGCCAGCAGCTTGGCCGGGAACTCATACGAGCAGTACTTC
TRBV19	TRBJ2-7	TRBD2	few	CASGLAGRSGSYEQYF	TGTGCCAGTGGACTAGCGGGGCGGTCCGGGTCCTACGAGCAGTACTTC
TRBV5-1	TRBJ1-2	TRBD1	NA	CASSLGGQGYYTF	TGCGCCAGCAGCTTGGGGGGACAGGGATACTACACCTTC
TRBV30	TRBJ2-7	NA	NA	CAWSVWLADSYEQYF	TGTGCCTGGAGTGTATGGTTAGCAGACTCCTACGAGCAGTACTTC
TRBV11-3	TRBJ2-1	TRBD1	NA	CASSLGGQVYEQFF	TGTGCCAGCAGCTTAGGGGGACAGGTCTATGAGCAGTTCTTC
TRBV19	TRBJ1-1	TRBD1	NA	CASSRRTTGGRDTEAFF	TGTGCCAGTAGTCGCAGAACCACAGGGGGCAGGGACACTGAAGCTTTCTTT
TRBV5-1	TRBJ2-7	NA	few	CASSLNSLSYEQYF	TGCGCCAGCAGCTTGAATAGCTTGTCCTACGAGCAGTACTTC
TRBV6-5	TRBJ2-1	TRBD2	NA	CASILAGVNYNEQFF	TGTGCCAGCATTCTGGCGGGAGTGAACTACAATGAGCAGTTCTTC
TRBV29-1	TRBJ2-1	NA	few	CSVELTLAYNEQFF	TGCAGCGTTGAATTAACTCTAGCGTACAATGAGCAGTTCTTC
TRBV11-2	TRBJ1-4	TRBD1	NA	CASSPGQGFEKLFF	TGTGCCAGCAGCCCAGGACAGGGCTTCGAAAAACTGTTTTTT
TRBV2	TRBJ1-1	TRBD1	medium-sized	CASSGTGLVNTEAFF	TGTGCCAGCAGTGGGACAGGTTTAGTGAACACTGAAGCTTTCTTT
TRBV5-1	TRBJ2-3	NA	once	CASSFGIHTDTQYF	TGCGCCAGCAGCTTTGGCATACACACAGATACGCAGTATTTT
TRBV5-1	TRBJ2-4	TRBD1	NA	CASSSGQAMGNIQYF	TGCGCCAGCAGCTCGGGACAGGCAATGGGGAACATTCAGTACTTC
TRBV11-2	TRBJ2-7	TRBD2	NA	CASSFSGSHEQYF	TGTGCCAGCAGCTTCAGCGGGAGCCACGAGCAGTACTTC
TRBV11-3	TRBJ2-2	TRBD2	NA	CASSPARGLAGGGGELFF	TGTGCCAGCAGCCCAGCCAGAGGACTAGCGGGAGGTGGCGGGGAGCTGTTTTTT
TRBV6-1	TRBJ2-7	TRBD1	few	CASSNTRTGLYEQYF	TGTGCCAGCAGTAACACCCGGACAGGGTTGTACGAGCAGTACTTC
TRBV28	TRBJ2-7	NA	NA	CASSHLPRGIQQYF	TGTGCCAGCAGCCATCTCCCACGGGGGATCCAGCAGTACTTC
TRBV5-4	TRBJ2-7	NA	NA	CASKISRVAYEQYF	TGTGCCAGCAAAATAAGCAGGGTGGCCTACGAGCAGTACTTC
TRBV18	TRBJ1-6	TRBD1	NA	CASSPGDSSPLHF	TGTGCCAGCTCACCTGGGGACAGTTCACCCCTCCACTTT
TRBV19	TRBJ2-1	TRBD2	NA	CASSISGGRGEQFF	TGTGCCAGTAGTATCTCGGGGGGGCGGGGTGAGCAGTTCTTC
TRBV5-5	TRBJ2-1	TRBD2	NA	CASSWLAGGNNEQFF	TGTGCCAGCAGCTGGTTAGCGGGGGGCAACAATGAGCAGTTCTTC
TRBV6-5	TRBJ2-5	NA	few	CASSLDGGSSETQYF	TGTGCCAGCAGTCTCGATGGGGGGAGTTCCGAGACCCAGTACTTC
TRBV7-9	TRBJ2-7	NA	NA	CASSLLAGLYEQYF	TGTGCCAGCAGCTTATTGGCGGGATTATACGAGCAGTACTTC
TRBV28	TRBJ2-3	NA	few	CASSLSAGFTDTQYF	TGTGCCAGCAGTTTATCGGCAGGGTTCACAGATACGCAGTATTTT
TRBV30	TRBJ2-5	NA	NA	CAWSRREAQYF	TGTGCCTGGAGTCGTCGCGAGGCCCAGTACTTC
TRBV28	TRBJ2-1	TRBD2	NA	CASSLQASGGFEQFF	TGTGCCAGCAGTTTACAAGCTAGCGGGGGTTTTGAGCAGTTCTTC
TRBV4-1	TRBJ2-3	TRBD2	few	CASSQTSGGLDTQYF	TGCGCCAGCAGCCAAACTAGCGGGGGCCTTGATACGCAGTATTTT
TRBV19	TRBJ2-1	TRBD2	NA	CASSTGTSGAGQFF	TGTGCCAGTAGCACCGGGACTAGCGGAGCGGGGCAGTTCTTC
TRBV7-2	TRBJ1-6	NA	medium-sized	CASSLDSVSPLHF	TGTGCCAGCAGCTTGGATAGCGTTTCACCCCTCCACTTT
TRBV5-1	TRBJ2-2	TRBD1	medium-sized	CASSYPRTGDTGELFF	TGCGCCAGCAGTTATCCGCGGACAGGGGACACCGGGGAGCTGTTTTTT
TRBV19	TRBJ1-5	TRBD1	NA	CASSSQGAVNQPQHF	TGTGCCAGTAGTAGCCAGGGGGCCGTCAATCAGCCCCAGCATTTT
TRBV11-2	TRBJ2-6	NA	few	CASSFNRVGNVLTF	TGTGCCAGCAGCTTCAACAGGGTCGGCAACGTCCTGACTTTC
TRBV7-7	TRBJ2-3	TRBD1	NA	CASSLGDRSTDTQYF	TGTGCCAGCAGCTTAGGGGACAGAAGCACAGATACGCAGTATTTT